Below, one TCR beta chain is given with its context. The antigen remains undetermined. The sample originates from a study of cytomegalovirus exposure and HLA in healthy donors. The PCR had 60 Vbeta and 13 Jbeta primers. Libraries were prepared by immunoSEQ multiplex PCR; TCRdb keeps only in-frame clonotypes and omits some of them. The sample has around 170,000 clones, 82% seen once. The CDR3 length is 15 residues. Germline-derived CDR1 and CDR2 are KGHSH and LQKENI. J lost 9 bases, V lost 3 bases, and 9 bases had no gene match. Study observations and caveats: Researchers reported in a later analysis that common viral pathogens appeared linked to several top clusters.

The specimen was PBMCs. The genes are TRBV18 and TRBJ2-2; 8 nucleotides line up with TRBD1. This clonotype was obtained from a woman aged 18 to 35 in good health and CMV-seronegative. The CDR3 DNA is TGTGCCAGCTCACCGACAGGGGATCCCCTCCGGGAGCTGTTTTTT. This encodes CASSPTGDPLRELFF.